The sequence of this T cell receptor (beta chain) was determined in a study of immune evolution from preneoplasia to lung adenocarcinoma. Regarding the study as a whole: Compared with EGFR-mutant or double wild-type lesions, KRAS-mutant nodules were more clonal.

Points on this clone: Antigen specificity is unknown.

Germline V CDR1 and CDR2: SQVTM, ANQGSEA. Trimming took 3 bases from V and 6 from J, leaving 12 bases between them. The length of the CDR3 is 12 residues. Generated by immunoSEQ multiplex PCR, the TCRdb table keeps only in-frame clones and is missing some. This table has over 3,500 clones, approximately 85% appearing once. This rearrangement joins TRBV29-1 to TRBJ2-7, with D perhaps assigned TRBD1 or TRBD2 (6 bases each). The TCR comes from a person aged 45 to 59 with lung adenocarcinoma. Sequenced input: FFPE invasive lung adenocarcinoma tissue. The CDR3 bases are TGCAGCGTTGAGGAACAGGGAGGCGAGCAGTACTTC. This encodes CSVEEQGGEQYF.